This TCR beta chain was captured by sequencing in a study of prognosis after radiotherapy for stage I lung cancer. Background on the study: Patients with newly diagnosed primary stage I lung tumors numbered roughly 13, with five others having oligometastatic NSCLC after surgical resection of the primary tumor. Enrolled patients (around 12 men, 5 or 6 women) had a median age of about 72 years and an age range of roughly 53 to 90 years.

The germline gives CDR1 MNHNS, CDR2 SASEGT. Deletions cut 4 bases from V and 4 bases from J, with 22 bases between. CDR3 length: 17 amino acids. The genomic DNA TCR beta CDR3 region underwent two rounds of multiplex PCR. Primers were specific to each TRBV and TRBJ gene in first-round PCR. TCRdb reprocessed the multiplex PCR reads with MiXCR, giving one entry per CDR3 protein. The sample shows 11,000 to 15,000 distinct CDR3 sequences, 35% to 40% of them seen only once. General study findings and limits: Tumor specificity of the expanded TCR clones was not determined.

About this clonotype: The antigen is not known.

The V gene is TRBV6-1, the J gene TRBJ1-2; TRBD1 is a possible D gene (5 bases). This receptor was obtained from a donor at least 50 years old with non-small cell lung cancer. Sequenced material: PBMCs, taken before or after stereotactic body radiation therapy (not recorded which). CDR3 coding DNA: TGTGCCAGCAGTGCCGCCTGGTCGGGGACCGGGGGCTATGGCTACACCTTC. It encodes CASSAAWSGTGGYGYTF.